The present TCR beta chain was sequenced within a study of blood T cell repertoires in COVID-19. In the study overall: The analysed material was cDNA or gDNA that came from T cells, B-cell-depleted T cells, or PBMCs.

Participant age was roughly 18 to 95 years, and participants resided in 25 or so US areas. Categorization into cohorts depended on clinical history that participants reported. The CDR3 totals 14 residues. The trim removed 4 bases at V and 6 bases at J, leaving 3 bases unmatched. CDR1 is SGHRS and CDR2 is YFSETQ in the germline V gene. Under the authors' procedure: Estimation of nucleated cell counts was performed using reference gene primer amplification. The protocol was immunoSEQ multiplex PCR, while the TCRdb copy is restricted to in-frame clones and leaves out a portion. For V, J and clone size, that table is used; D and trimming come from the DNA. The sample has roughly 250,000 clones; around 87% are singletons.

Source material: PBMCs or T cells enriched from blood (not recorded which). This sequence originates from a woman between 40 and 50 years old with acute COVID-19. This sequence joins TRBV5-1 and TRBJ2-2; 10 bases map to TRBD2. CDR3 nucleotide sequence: TGCGCCAGCAGCCCTGGACTAGCGGCCGGGGAGCTGTTTTTT. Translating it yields CASSPGLAAGELFF.